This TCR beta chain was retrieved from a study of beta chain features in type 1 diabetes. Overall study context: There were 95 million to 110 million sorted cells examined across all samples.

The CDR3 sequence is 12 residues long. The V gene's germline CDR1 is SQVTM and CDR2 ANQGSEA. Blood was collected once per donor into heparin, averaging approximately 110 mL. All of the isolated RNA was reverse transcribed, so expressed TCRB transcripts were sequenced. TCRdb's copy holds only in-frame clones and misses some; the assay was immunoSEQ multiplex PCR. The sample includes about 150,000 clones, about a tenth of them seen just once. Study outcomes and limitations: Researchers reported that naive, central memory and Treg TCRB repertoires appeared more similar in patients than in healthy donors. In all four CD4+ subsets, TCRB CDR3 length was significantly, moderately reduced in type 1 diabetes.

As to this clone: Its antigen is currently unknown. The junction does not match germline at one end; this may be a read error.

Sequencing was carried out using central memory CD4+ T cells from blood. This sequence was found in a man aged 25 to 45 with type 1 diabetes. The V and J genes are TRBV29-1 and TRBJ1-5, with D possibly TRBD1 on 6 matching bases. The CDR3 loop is CSVEGGGQPQHF. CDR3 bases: TGCAGCGTCGAAGGGGGAGGTCAGCCCCAGCATTTT.